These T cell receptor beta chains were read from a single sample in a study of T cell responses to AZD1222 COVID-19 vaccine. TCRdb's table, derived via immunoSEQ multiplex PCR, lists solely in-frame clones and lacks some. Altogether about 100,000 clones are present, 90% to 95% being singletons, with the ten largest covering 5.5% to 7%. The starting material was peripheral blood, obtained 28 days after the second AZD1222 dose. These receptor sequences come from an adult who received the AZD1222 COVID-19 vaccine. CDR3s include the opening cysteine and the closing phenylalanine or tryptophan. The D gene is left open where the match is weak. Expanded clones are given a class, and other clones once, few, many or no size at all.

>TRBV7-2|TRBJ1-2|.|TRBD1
CASSPTGGSYGYTF
TGTGCCAGCAGCCCGACAGGGGGCTCCTATGGCTACACCTTC
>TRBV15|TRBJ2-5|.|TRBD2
CATSRVRGGETQYF
TGTGCCACCAGCAGAGTCCGGGGGGGAGAGACCCAGTACTTC
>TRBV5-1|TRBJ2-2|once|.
CASSTARAQGLTGELFF
TGCGCCAGCAGCACGGCGCGGGCTCAGGGTCTCACCGGGGAGCTGTTTTTT
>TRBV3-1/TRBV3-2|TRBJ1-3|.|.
CASSHPIGNTIYF
TGTGCCAGCAGCCACCCCATTGGAAACACCATATATTTT
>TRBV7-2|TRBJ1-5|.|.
CASSLRRGNQPQHF
TGTGCCAGCAGCTTACGGAGGGGCAATCAGCCCCAGCATTTT
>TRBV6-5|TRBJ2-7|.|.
CASRYQDNIDYEQYF
TGTGCCAGCAGATACCAAGACAATATTGACTACGAGCAGTACTTC
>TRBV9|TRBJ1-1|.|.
CASSVAVNTEAFF
TGTGCCAGCAGCGTAGCAGTGAACACTGAAGCTTTCTTT
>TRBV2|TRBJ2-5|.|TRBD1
CASSPDRAQYF
TGTGCCAGCAGTCCGGACAGGGCCCAGTACTTC
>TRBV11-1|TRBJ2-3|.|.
CASSPLGSLTDTQYF
TGTGCCAGCAGCCCCCTTGGCAGTCTCACAGATACGCAGTATTTT
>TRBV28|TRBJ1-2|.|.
CASEGIIYGYTF
TGTGCCAGCGAAGGGATTATCTATGGCTACACCTTC
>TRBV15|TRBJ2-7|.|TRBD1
CATSREAGGQEQYF
TGTGCCACCAGCAGAGAGGCAGGGGGCCAAGAGCAGTACTTC
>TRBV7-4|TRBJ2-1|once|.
CASSFQGNEQFF
TGTGCCAGCAGCTTCCAGGGAAATGAGCAGTTCTTC
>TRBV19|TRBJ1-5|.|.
CATGQSNQPQHF
TGTGCCACCGGACAGAGCAATCAGCCCCAGCATTTT
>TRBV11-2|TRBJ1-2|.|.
CASSLDHPKGRHYGYTF
TGTGCCAGCAGCTTAGATCATCCTAAGGGACGGCACTATGGCTACACCTTC
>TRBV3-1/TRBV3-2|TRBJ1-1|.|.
CASSPVKRGNTEAFF
TGTGCCAGCAGCCCCGTCAAGCGAGGGAACACTGAAGCTTTCTTT
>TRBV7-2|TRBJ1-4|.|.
CASSLQPSTNEKLFF
TGTGCCAGCAGCTTACAGCCCTCAACTAATGAAAAACTGTTTTTT
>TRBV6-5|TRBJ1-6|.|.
CASTLPPQGTPLHF
TGTGCCAGCACCCTACCCCCCCAGGGTACACCCCTCCACTTT
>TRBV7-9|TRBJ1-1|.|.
CASSSWEGMNTEAFF
TGTGCCAGCAGCTCCTGGGAGGGGATGAACACTGAAGCTTTCTTT
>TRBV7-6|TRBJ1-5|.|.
CASSVGQNQPQHF
TGTGCCAGCAGTGTAGGGCAAAATCAGCCCCAGCATTTT
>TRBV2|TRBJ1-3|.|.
CASSLKVPSSGNTIYF
TGTGCCAGCAGTCTCAAGGTCCCCTCCTCTGGAAACACCATATATTTT
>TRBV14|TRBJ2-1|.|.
CASSRQIDNEQFF
TGTGCCAGCAGCCGTCAAATTGACAATGAGCAGTTCTTC
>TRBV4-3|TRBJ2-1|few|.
CASSLHREREQFF
TGCGCCAGCAGCCTTCATCGAGAACGGGAGCAGTTCTTC
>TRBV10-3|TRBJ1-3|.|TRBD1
CAIRPGQGAIGNTIYF
TGTGCCATCAGGCCGGGACAGGGGGCAATTGGAAACACCATATATTTT
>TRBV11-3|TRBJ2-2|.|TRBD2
CASSGGANTGELFF
TGTGCCAGTAGCGGGGGGGCGAACACCGGGGAGCTGTTTTTT
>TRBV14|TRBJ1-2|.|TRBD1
CASSLDRGDSGYTF
TGTGCCAGCAGCCTCGACAGGGGAGATAGTGGCTACACCTTC
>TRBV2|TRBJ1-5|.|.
CASSEMAGGNQPQHF
TGTGCCAGCAGTGAAATGGCAGGGGGCAATCAGCCCCAGCATTTT
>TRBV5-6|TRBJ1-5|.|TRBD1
CASSLTGKDQHF
TGTGCCAGCAGCCTGACAGGGAAGGACCAGCATTTT
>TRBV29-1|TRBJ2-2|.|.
CSVMGSSGELFF
TGCAGCGTTATGGGGAGTTCCGGGGAGCTGTTTTTT
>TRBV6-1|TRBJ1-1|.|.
CASSEVEQNTEAFF
TGTGCCAGCAGTGAGGTCGAGCAGAACACTGAAGCTTTCTTT
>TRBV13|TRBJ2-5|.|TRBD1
CASSEARWGAGTGAFKETQYF
TGTGCCAGCAGCGAGGCCAGATGGGGTGCGGGGACAGGGGCATTCAAGGAGACCCAGTACTTC
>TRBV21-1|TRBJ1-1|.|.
CASSTTGRNTEAFF
TGTGCCAGCAGCACGACAGGGAGGAACACTGAAGCTTTCTTT
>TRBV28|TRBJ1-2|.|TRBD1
CASNDRGQGYGYTF
TGTGCCAGCAACGATCGAGGACAGGGCTATGGCTACACCTTC
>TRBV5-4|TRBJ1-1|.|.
CASSFFGGRTEAFF
TGTGCCAGCAGCTTTTTTGGGGGGCGCACTGAAGCTTTCTTT
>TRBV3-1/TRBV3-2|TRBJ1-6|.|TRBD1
CASSQTGASRNSPLHF
TGTGCCAGCAGCCAAACAGGGGCTTCGAGGAATTCACCCCTCCACTTT
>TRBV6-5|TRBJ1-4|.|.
CASRSNGPSNEKLFF
TGTGCCAGCAGGAGCAACGGACCTTCTAATGAAAAACTGTTTTTT
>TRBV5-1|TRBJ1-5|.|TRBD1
CASSLWTGGNQPQHF
TGCGCCAGCAGCTTATGGACAGGGGGTAATCAGCCCCAGCATTTT
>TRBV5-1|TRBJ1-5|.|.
CASSFGGTSQPQHF
TGCGCCAGCAGCTTCGGGGGGACATCACAGCCCCAGCATTTT
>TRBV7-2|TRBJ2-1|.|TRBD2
CASSLARELGNNEQFF
TGTGCCAGCAGCTTAGCGCGGGAGCTCGGGAACAATGAGCAGTTCTTC
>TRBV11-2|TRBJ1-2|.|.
CASSLGGGNYGYTF
TGTGCCAGCAGCTTAGGGGGTGGGAACTATGGCTACACCTTC
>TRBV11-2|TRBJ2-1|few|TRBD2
CASSLELAGGSYNEQFF
TGTGCCAGCAGCTTGGAACTAGCGGGGGGATCCTACAATGAGCAGTTCTTC
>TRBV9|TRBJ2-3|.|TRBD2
CASKGGSSDTQYF
TGTGCCAGCAAGGGCGGGAGCTCAGATACGCAGTATTTT
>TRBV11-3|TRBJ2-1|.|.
CASSKDSSYNEQFF
TGTGCCAGCAGCAAGGACAGTTCCTACAATGAGCAGTTCTTC
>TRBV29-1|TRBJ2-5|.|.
CSVRPGQETQYF
TGCAGCGTTCGGCCGGGACAAGAGACCCAGTACTTC
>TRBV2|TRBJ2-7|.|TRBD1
CASQRQGTSYEQYF
TGTGCCAGCCAGAGACAGGGGACCTCCTACGAGCAGTACTTC
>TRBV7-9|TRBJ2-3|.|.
CASSFPQVNTDTQYF
TGTGCCAGCAGCTTCCCACAGGTTAACACAGATACGCAGTATTTT
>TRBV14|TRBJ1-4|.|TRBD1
CASSRGTGENEKLFF
TGTGCCAGCAGCCGGGGGACAGGGGAGAATGAAAAACTGTTTTTT
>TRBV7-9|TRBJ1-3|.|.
CASSLLISGNTIYF
TGTGCCAGCAGCTTGTTGATCTCTGGAAACACCATATATTTT
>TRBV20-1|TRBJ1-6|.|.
CSAPSGSPLHF
TGCAGTGCGCCCTCGGGTTCACCCCTCCACTTT
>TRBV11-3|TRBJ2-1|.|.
CASSYYRELNNEQFF
TGTGCCAGCAGCTATTACAGGGAGCTTAACAATGAGCAGTTCTTC
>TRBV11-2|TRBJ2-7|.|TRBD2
CAVLPAGGPYEQYF
TGTGCCGTCTTGCCAGCGGGAGGGCCGTACGAGCAGTACTTC
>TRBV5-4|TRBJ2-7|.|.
CASSLTEEQYF
TGTGCCAGCAGCTTGACAGAGGAGCAGTACTTC
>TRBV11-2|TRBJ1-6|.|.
CASSYRSPHSGSPLHF
TGTGCCAGCAGCTACAGATCCCCACATTCGGGATCACCCCTCCACTTT
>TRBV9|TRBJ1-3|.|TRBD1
CASSSGGQFSGNTIYF
TGTGCCAGCAGCTCCGGGGGACAGTTCTCTGGAAACACCATATATTTT
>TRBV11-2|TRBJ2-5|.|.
CASSLDGPQETQYF
TGTGCCAGCAGCTTAGACGGGCCTCAAGAGACCCAGTACTTC